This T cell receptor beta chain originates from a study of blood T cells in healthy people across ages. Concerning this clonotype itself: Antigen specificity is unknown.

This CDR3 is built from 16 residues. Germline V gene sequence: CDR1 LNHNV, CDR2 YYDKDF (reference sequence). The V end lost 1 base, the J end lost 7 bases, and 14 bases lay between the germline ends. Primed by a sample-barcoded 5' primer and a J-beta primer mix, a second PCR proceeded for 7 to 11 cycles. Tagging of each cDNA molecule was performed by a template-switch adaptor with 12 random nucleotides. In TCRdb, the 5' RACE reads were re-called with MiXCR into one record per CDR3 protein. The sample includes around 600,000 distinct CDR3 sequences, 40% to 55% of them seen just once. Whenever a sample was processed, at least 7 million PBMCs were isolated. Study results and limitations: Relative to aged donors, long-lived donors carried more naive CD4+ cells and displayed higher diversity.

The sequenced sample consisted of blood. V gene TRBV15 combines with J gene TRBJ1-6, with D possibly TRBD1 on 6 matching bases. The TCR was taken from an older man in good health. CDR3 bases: TGTGCCACCAGCAGAGGATGGGGCAGGGGCAATTCACCCCTCCACTTT. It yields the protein CATSRGWGRGNSPLHF.